This T cell receptor beta chain originates from a study of cytomegalovirus exposure and HLA in healthy donors. Germline assignment: CDR1 MNHEY and CDR2 SMNVEV (reference sequence). Trimming stripped 6 bases from V and 6 bases from J, with 12 bases between. CDR3 size: 13 residues. General observations from the study: The study flagged roughly 150 TCR beta chains as cytomegalovirus-associated. The classifier was said to identify cytomegalovirus status with high specificity and sensitivity.

The data were produced by immunoSEQ multiplex PCR, yet TCRdb's version contains in-frame clones alone and is incomplete. Of more than 95,000 clones in the sample, around 90% were seen once. For this clone: The antigen is not known.

The rearrangement uses TRBV27 and TRBJ1-5; possible D gene TRBD1, 6 bases. The source material was PBMCs. The receptor's source is a woman aged 18-35 years in good health and CMV-seronegative. CDR3 amino acids: CASSLTGPQPQHF. The CDR3 nucleotides read TGTGCCAGCAGCCTTACAGGGCCTCAGCCCCAGCATTTT.